This T cell receptor beta chain was profiled in a study of vaccination and CD4 T cells after COVID-19. Study overall: Convalescents were six males and four females, two of them Hispanic.

Treatment of the sample: 10-day PBMC culture with coronavirus spike peptide pools or control peptides (ViraFEST assay). Per the germline V gene, CDR1 is MDHEN and CDR2 is SYDVKM. V lost 7 bases, J lost 4 bases, and 16 bases lay in between. The CDR3 consists of 14 residues. An Oncomine TCR Beta short-read assay was used to sequence the DNA from cultured CD4+ T cells. It was from cultured CD4+ T cells that genomic DNA was extracted. TCRdb re-derived calls from the PCR reads in MiXCR, one entry per CDR3 protein. The sample shows more than 20,000 distinct CDR3 sequences, approximately 39% of them seen only once. Turning to this clonotype: Its matching antigen is unknown.

The receptor was isolated from a human donor who had recovered from COVID-19. The sequenced sample was CD4+ T cells from blood, cultured in vitro. V is TRBV28 and J is TRBJ2-5; D remains unclear. The CDR3 region has the DNA TGTGCCAGCACCAATGCGAACCTGGGAGAGACCCAGTACTTC. This gives the protein CASTNANLGETQYF.